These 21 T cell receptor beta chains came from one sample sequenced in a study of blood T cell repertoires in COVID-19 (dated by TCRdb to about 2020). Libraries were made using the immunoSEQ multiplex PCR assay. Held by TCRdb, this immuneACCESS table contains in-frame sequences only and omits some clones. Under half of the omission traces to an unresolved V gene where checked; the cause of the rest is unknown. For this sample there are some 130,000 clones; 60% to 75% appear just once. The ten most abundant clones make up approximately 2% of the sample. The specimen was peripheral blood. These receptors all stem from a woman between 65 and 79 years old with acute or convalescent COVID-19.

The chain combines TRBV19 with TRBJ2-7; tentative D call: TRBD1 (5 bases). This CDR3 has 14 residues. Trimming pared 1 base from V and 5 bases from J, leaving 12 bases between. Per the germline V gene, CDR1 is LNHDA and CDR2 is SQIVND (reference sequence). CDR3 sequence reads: CASSIGQLGDEQYF. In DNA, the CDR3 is TGTGCCAGTAGTATAGGACAGCTTGGGGACGAGCAGTACTTC.

The CDR3 sequence: CASSRSGGAYEQYF. CDR3 coding DNA: TGTGCCAGCAGCCGAAGCGGGGGGGCTTACGAGCAGTACTTC. This sequence joins TRBV27 and TRBJ2-7; TRBD2 aligns across 10 bases. This CDR3 contains 14 residues. The V gene end was trimmed by 6 bases and the J gene end by 4 bases; junction bases not matched to a gene: 6. CDR1 and CDR2 (germline): MNHEY, SMNVEV (reference sequence).

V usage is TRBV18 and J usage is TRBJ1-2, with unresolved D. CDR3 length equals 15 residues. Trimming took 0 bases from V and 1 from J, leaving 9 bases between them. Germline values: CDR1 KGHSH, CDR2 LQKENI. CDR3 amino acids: CASSPPSRVNYGYTF. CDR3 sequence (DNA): TGTGCCAGCTCACCACCGTCGAGAGTTAACTATGGCTACACCTTC.

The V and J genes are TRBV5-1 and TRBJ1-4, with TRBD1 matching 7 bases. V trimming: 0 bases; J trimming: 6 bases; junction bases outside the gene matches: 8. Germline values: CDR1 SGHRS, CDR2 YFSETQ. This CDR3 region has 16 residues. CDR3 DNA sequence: TGCGCCAGCAGCTTGGGCCTAGGGCAGGGGGATGAAAAACTGTTTTTT. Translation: CASSLGLGQGDEKLFF.

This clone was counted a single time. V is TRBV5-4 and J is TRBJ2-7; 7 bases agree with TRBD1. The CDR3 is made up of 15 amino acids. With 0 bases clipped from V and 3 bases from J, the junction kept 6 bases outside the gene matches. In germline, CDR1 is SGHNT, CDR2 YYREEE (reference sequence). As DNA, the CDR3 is TGTGCCAGCAGCTTGGGTGGACAGGAGATCTACGAGCAGTACTTC. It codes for CASSLGGQEIYEQYF.

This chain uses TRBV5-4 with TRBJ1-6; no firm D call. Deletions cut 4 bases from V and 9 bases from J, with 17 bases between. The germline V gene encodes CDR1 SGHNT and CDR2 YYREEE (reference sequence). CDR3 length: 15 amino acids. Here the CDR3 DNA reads TGTGCCAGCAGCCCGGAAAGGATTGGAGGTTCACCCCTCCACTTT. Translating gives CASSPERIGGSPLHF.

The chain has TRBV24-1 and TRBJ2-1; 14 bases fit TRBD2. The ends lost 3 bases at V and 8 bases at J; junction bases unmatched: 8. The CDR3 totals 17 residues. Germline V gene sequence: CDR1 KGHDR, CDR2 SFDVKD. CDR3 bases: TGTGCCACCAGTGATACCCCCGGGACTAGCGGGAGCCATGAGCAGTTCTTC. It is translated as CATSDTPGTSGSHEQFF.

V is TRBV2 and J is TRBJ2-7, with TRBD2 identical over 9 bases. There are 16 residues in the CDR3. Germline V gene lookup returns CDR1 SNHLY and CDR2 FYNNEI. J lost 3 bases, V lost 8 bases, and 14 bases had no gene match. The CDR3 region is CASSLGGAGGYYEQYF. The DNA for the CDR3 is TGTGCCAGCTCCTTGGGGGGAGCGGGGGGTTACTACGAGCAGTACTTC.

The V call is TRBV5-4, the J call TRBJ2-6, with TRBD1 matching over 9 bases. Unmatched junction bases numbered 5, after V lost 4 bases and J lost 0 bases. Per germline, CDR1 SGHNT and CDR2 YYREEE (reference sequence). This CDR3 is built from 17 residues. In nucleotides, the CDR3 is TGTGCCAGCAGCCGGACAGGGGTCCTCTCTGGGGCCAACGTCCTGACTTTC. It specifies CASSRTGVLSGANVLTF.

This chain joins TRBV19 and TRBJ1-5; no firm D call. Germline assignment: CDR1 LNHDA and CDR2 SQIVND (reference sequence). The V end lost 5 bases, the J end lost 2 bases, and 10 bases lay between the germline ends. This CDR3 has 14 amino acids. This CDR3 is CASSAGVGNQPQHF. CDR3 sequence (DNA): TGTGCCAGTAGTGCGGGAGTCGGCAATCAGCCCCAGCATTTT.

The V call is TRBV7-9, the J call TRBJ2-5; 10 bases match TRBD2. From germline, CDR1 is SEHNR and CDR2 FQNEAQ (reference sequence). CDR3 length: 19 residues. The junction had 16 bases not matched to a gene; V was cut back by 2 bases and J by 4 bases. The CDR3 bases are TGTGCCAGCAGCTTAAGGCGAGGGAGCGGGAGGGCCTTTGGAGAGACCCAGTACTTC. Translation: CASSLRRGSGRAFGETQYF.

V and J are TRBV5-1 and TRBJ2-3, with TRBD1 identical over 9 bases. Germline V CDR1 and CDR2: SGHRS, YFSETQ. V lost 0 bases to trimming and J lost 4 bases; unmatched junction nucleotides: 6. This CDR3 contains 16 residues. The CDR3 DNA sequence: TGCGCCAGCAGCTTGGGATCGGGACAGGGATCAGATACGCAGTATTTT. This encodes CASSLGSGQGSDTQYF.

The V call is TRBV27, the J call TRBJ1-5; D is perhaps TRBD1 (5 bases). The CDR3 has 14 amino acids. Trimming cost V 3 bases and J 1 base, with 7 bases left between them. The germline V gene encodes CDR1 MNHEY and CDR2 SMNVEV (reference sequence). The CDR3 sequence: CASSFGASNQPQHF. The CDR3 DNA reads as TGTGCCAGCAGTTTTGGGGCGAGCAATCAGCCCCAGCATTTT.

The CDR3: CATSDGQGADTGELFF. DNA for the CDR3: TGTGCCACCAGTGATGGACAGGGGGCGGACACCGGGGAGCTGTTTTTT. This chain uses TRBV24-1 with TRBJ2-2, with TRBD1 matching 11 bases. The V gene's germline CDR1 is KGHDR and CDR2 SFDVKD. V was pared by 3 bases and J by 3 bases, with 2 bases of the junction left unmatched. The CDR3 is 16 residues long.

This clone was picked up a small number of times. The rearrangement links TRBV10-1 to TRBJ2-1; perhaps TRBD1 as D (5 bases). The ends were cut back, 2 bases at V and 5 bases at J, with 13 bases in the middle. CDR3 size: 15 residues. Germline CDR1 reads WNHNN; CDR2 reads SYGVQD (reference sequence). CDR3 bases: TGCGCCAGCAGTGAGGGGCAGGGTGTTAACAATGAGCAGTTCTTC. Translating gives CASSEGQGVNNEQFF.

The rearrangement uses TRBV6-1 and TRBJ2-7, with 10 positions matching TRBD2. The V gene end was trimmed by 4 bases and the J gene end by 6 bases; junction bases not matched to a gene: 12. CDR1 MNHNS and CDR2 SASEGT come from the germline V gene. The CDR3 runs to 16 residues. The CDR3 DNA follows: TGTGCCAGCAGTGCGACCCCTAGCGGGAGAGGGGTCGAGCAGTACTTC. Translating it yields CASSATPSGRGVEQYF.

The CDR3, as DNA: TGTGCCAGCGATCGAGACAGGGGAGGTGAAAAACTGTTTTTT. Residues: CASDRDRGGEKLFF. The gene calls are TRBV7-9 and TRBJ1-4; 8 bases line up with TRBD1. The CDR3 covers 14 residues. V gave up 8 bases and J gave up 7 bases; unmatched junction bases: 9. Germline V gene lookup returns CDR1 SEHNR and CDR2 FQNEAQ (reference sequence).

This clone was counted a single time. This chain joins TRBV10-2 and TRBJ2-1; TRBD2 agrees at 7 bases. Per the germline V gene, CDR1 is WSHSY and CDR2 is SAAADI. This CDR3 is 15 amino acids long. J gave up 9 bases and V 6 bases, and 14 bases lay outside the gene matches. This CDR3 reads CASRAGTIHLGEQFF. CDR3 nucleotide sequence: TGCGCCAGCAGAGCCGGGACTATCCATTTGGGTGAGCAGTTCTTC.

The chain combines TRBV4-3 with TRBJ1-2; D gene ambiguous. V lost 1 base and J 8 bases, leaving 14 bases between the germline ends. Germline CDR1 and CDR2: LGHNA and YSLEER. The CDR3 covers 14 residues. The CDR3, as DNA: TGCGCCAGCAGCCAAGCCGGGAGGAAGGGAGGCTACACCTTC. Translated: CASSQAGRKGGYTF.

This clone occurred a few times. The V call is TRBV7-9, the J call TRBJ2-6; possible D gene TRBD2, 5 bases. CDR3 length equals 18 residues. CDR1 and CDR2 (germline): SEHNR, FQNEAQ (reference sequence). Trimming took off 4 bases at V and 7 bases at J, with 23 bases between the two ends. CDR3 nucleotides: TGTGCCAGCAGCTCGTTAGAGGGAAGCCTCTGGGGTGCCAACGTCCTGACTTTC. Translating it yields CASSSLEGSLWGANVLTF.

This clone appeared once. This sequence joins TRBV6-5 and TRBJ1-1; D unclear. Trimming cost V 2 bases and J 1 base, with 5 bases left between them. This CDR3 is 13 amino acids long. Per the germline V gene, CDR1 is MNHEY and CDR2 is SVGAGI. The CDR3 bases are TGTGCCAGCAGTTACGCGGGGAACACTGAAGCTTTCTTT. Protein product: CASSYAGNTEAFF.